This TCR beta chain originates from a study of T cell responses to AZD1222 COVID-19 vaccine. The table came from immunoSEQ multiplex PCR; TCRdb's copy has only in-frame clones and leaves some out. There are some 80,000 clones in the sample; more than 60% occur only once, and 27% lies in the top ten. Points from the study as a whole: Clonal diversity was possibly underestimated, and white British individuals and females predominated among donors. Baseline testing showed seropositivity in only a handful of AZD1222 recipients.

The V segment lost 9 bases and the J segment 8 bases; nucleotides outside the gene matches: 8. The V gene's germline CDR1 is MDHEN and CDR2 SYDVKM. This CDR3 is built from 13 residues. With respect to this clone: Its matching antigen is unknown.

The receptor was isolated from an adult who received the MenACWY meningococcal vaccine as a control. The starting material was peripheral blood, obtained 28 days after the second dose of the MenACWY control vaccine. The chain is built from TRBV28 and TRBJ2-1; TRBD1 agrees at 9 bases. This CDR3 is CASLGTGKDEQFF. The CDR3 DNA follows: TGTGCCAGTCTCGGGACAGGGAAGGATGAGCAGTTCTTC.